A single sample gave rise to the 27 T cell receptor beta chains below, sequenced in a study of blood T cell repertoires in COVID-19. Using immunoSEQ multiplex PCR, the repertoire was profiled, and TCRdb retains in-frame clones only, with some absent. The data show about 81,000 clones, with about 83% seen just once and 20% to 30% held by the top ten. Sequenced sample: peripheral blood. Receptor source: a human donor in a cohort sampled during active COVID-19.

The table lists this clone with a few counts. The chain recombines TRBV28 with TRBJ2-3; TRBD1 might be the D (6 bases). The CDR3 consists of 18 residues. The V end was cut by 5 bases, the J end by 0 bases, with 21 bases between. Germline V gene sequence: CDR1 MDHEN, CDR2 SYDVKM. CDR3 residues: CASSATGHFFASTDTQYF. CDR3 DNA: TGTGCCAGCAGTGCCACGGGACATTTTTTTGCTAGCACAGATACGCAGTATTTT.

The chain is built from TRBV5-1 and TRBJ2-3; 7 nucleotides line up with TRBD1. The CDR3 is made up of 14 amino acids. Trimming removed 4 bases from V and 3 bases from J; junction bases left unmatched: 5. Germline V lookup: CDR1 SGHRS, CDR2 YFSETQ. The CDR3 coding sequence is TGCGCCAGCAGCGTGGGGACAGTTACAGATACGCAGTATTTT. Translated, it gives CASSVGTVTDTQYF.

The chain has TRBV7-8 and TRBJ1-6; D unresolved. Germline CDR1 is SGHVS and CDR2 is FQNEAQ. Trimming took off 1 base at V and 3 bases at J, with 13 bases between the two ends. This CDR3 is built from 17 residues. In DNA, the CDR3 is TGTGCCAGCAGCTTAGGGTCGCTACAGATCTATAATTCACCCCTCCACTTT. Its protein is CASSLGSLQIYNSPLHF.

The rearrangement joins TRBV4-1 to TRBJ2-3, with no clear D. Trimming took 5 bases from V and 4 from J, leaving 10 bases between them. Germline values: CDR1 MGHRA, CDR2 YSYEKL. This CDR3 is built from 13 residues. CDR3 DNA: TGCGCCAGCAGCTCCCGACTGGCAGATACGCAGTATTTT. It specifies CASSSRLADTQYF.

For the CDR3, the DNA is TGTGCCAGCAGTTACTCGGCCAGCCAAGAGACCCAGTACTTC. It specifies CASSYSASQETQYF. The rearrangement links TRBV6-5 to TRBJ2-5; D gene ambiguous. Looked up from germline, CDR1 is MNHEY and CDR2 is SVGAGI. With 0 bases removed from V and 1 base from J, the gap between germline ends came to 6 bases. This CDR3 has 14 amino acids.

The chain has TRBV7-2 and TRBJ2-2, with D perhaps matching TRBD2 (6 bases). Germline V CDR1 and CDR2: SGHTA, FQGNSA. With 0 bases removed from V and 6 bases from J, the gap between germline ends came to 11 bases. The CDR3 has 15 residues. This CDR3 reads CASSLATGEAGELFF. The CDR3 DNA is TGTGCCAGCAGCTTAGCAACGGGGGAAGCCGGGGAGCTGTTTTTT.

The CDR3 loop reads CASSLGTGYVEQYF. In DNA, the CDR3 is TGTGCCAGCAGTCTCGGGACAGGTTACGTTGAGCAGTACTTC. V gene TRBV6-2 or TRBV6-3 combines with J gene TRBJ2-7, with 8 bases matching TRBD1. Germline trimming cut 5 bases from V and 7 bases from J; bases unmatched to any gene: 10. Germline V gene sequence: CDR1 MNHEY, CDR2 SVGEGT. The CDR3 contains 14 residues.

This clone was counted between two and nine times. The chain couples TRBV5-1 to TRBJ2-7, with 7 nucleotides matching TRBD1. CDR3 length: 17 residues. The ends lost 3 bases at V and 0 bases at J; junction bases unmatched: 12. Germline values: CDR1 SGHRS, CDR2 YFSETQ. CDR3 sequence reads: CASSSPPGQDFSYEQYF. CDR3 nucleotide sequence: TGCGCCAGCAGCTCCCCTCCCGGACAGGACTTCTCCTACGAGCAGTACTTC.

This clone qualifies as medium-sized. The chain is built from TRBV6-2 or TRBV6-3 and TRBJ1-5, with TRBD1 matching 7 bases. The ends lost 2 bases at V and 4 bases at J; junction bases unmatched: 2. This CDR3 is 14 amino acids long. Germline lookup yields CDR1 MNHEY and CDR2 SVGEGT. The CDR3 protein is CASSYGTVNQPQHF. The CDR3 DNA reads as TGTGCCAGCAGTTACGGGACAGTAAATCAGCCCCAGCATTTT.

This sequence joins TRBV6-6 and TRBJ1-1; perhaps TRBD1 as D (6 bases). V shed 7 bases and J shed 7 bases, with 22 bases lying between them. The CDR3 loop spans 15 amino acids. Germline-derived CDR1 and CDR2 are MNHNY and SVGAGI (reference sequence). This chain's CDR3 is CASTPAGRGGGEAFF. The CDR3 nucleotides read TGTGCCAGCACCCCGGCTGGCAGGGGCGGTGGTGAAGCTTTCTTT.

This clone has just a few counts. The genes are TRBV20-1 and TRBJ2-2, with a possible D match to TRBD2 (5 bases). The CDR3 has 15 amino acids. Germline V gives CDR1 DFQATT, CDR2 SNEGSKA (reference sequence). V was shortened by 3 bases and J by 3 bases, with 14 bases between the two germline ends. This CDR3 is CSASTGMRHTGELFF. The CDR3 DNA reads TGCAGTGCTAGTACCGGGATGAGACACACCGGGGAGCTGTTTTTT.

The chain is built from TRBV7-9 and TRBJ1-1, with D maybe TRBD1 (5 bases). Trimming removed 8 bases at V and 1 base at J, with 17 bases between. The CDR3 is 15 amino acids. Germline-derived CDR1 and CDR2 are SEHNR and FQNEAQ (reference sequence). CDR3: CASHEQGARNTEAFF. DNA for the CDR3: TGTGCCAGCCACGAACAAGGGGCAAGGAACACTGAAGCTTTCTTT.

The chain employs TRBV27 and TRBJ2-4, with 8 bases that match TRBD1. The CDR3 extends over 20 amino acids. V lost 2 bases, J lost 1 base, and 16 bases stayed unmatched. The germline V gene has CDR1 MNHEY and CDR2 SMNVEV (reference sequence). CDR3 coding DNA: TGTGCCAGCAGTTTAGGGGTGGGGGACAGGCGGCTTGGGGCCAAAAACATTCAGTACTTC. Translation gives CASSLGVGDRRLGAKNIQYF.

The chain uses TRBV28 and TRBJ1-1, with 7 bases identical to TRBD1. Germline CDR1 reads MDHEN; CDR2 reads SYDVKM. This CDR3 has 19 residues. Trimming took 6 bases from V and 1 from J; bases not matched to a gene: 20. The CDR3 loop reads CASSSLVGGQGESNTEAFF. The CDR3 region has the DNA TGTGCCAGCAGCAGTCTCGTAGGGGGGCAGGGGGAGTCGAACACTGAAGCTTTCTTT.

This clone was counted many times. The rearrangement joins TRBV2 to TRBJ2-3; 7 bases are shared with TRBD2. CDR1 SNHLY and CDR2 FYNNEI come from the germline V gene. The CDR3 runs 15 residues. After removal of 7 bases from V and 2 bases from J, the junction contained 9 bases not matched to a gene. CDR3 coding DNA: TGTGCCAGCAACGTTCGAGCGGGGTACACAGATACGCAGTATTTT. Translation gives CASNVRAGYTDTQYF.

The V gene is TRBV5-4, the J gene TRBJ1-6; D is unresolved. The germline V and J ends were trimmed by 4 bases and 6 bases, with 11 bases remaining between them. This CDR3 is built from 14 residues. Looked up from germline, CDR1 is SGHNT and CDR2 is YYREEE (reference sequence). CDR3 region: CASSAAPSNSPLHF. CDR3 nucleotides: TGTGCCAGCAGCGCGGCCCCAAGTAATTCACCCCTCCACTTT.

In this sample, this clone turned up once. The gene calls are TRBV6-2 or TRBV6-3 and TRBJ2-1; 15 nucleotides match TRBD2. The CDR3 has 17 amino acids. Losses at the gene ends were 5 bases for V and 6 bases for J; bases not matched to a gene: 8. Germline V CDR1 and CDR2: MNHEY, SVGEGT. The CDR3 sequence: CASSTRTSGRAANEQFF. The CDR3 nucleotides are TGTGCCAGCAGTACCCGGACTAGCGGGAGGGCCGCCAATGAGCAGTTCTTC.

The chain couples TRBV7-9 to TRBJ2-7, with 7 bases aligning to TRBD2. Germline CDR1 reads SEHNR; CDR2 reads FQNEAQ (reference sequence). The CDR3 has 19 amino acids. V was clipped by 5 bases and J by 3 bases; unmatched bases: 22. CDR3: CASSVTGPRVSGTIYEQYF. Written as DNA, the CDR3 is TGTGCCAGCAGCGTCACCGGGCCAAGGGTGAGCGGGACTATCTACGAGCAGTACTTC. Full variable domain (missing parts from reference TRBV7-9 and TRBJ2-7): DTGVSQNPRHKITKRGQNVTFRCDPISEHNRLYWYRQTLGQGPEFLTYFQNEAQLEKSRLLSDRFSAERPKGSFSTLEIQRTEQGDSAMYLCASSVTGPRVSGTIYEQYFGPGTRLTVT.

The chain combines TRBV9 with TRBJ1-2; D unresolved. Trimming pared 0 bases from V and 6 bases from J, leaving 15 bases between. Germline V CDR1 and CDR2: SGDLS, YYNGEE. This CDR3 spans 15 amino acids. Here the CDR3 DNA reads TGTGCCAGCAGCGTAGCTTCCGCCCCCGGGAATGGCTACACCTTC. It specifies CASSVASAPGNGYTF.

The chain carries TRBV10-3 and TRBJ1-2; no reliable D call. The V and J ends lost 1 base and 8 bases respectively, with 17 bases between them. Looked up from germline, CDR1 is ENHRY and CDR2 is SYGVKD. The CDR3 extends over 15 amino acids. The CDR3 region is CAISELDQLAKGYTF. In DNA, the CDR3 is TGTGCCATCAGTGAGTTAGACCAGCTAGCTAAGGGCTACACCTTC.

The J gene is TRBJ1-6, the V gene TRBV18, with a possible D match to TRBD1 (6 bases). Trimming pared 3 bases from V and 9 bases from J, leaving 15 bases between. The CDR3 consists of 15 residues. The germline gives CDR1 KGHSH, CDR2 LQKENI. CDR3 region: CASSPAQGAGSPLHF. The CDR3 nucleotides are TGTGCCAGCTCACCCGCACAGGGAGCAGGTTCACCCCTCCACTTT.

This clone was recorded once. The rearrangement links TRBV9 to TRBJ1-6; a possible D gene is TRBD1 (6 bases). V lost 3 bases and J 5 bases, leaving 12 bases between the germline ends. Looked up from germline, CDR1 is SGDLS and CDR2 is YYNGEE. The CDR3 loop spans 15 amino acids. CDR3 coding DNA: TGTGCCAGCAGCGATAAGGGGGGGGATAATTCACCCCTCCACTTT. Encoded protein: CASSDKGGDNSPLHF.

The chain uses TRBV6-5 and TRBJ1-1; D is perhaps TRBD1 (5 bases). V dropped 4 bases and J dropped 0 bases, with 9 bases sitting between them. This CDR3 contains 14 residues. Per the germline V gene, CDR1 is MNHEY and CDR2 is SVGAGI. CDR3: CASSFDSMNTEAFF. CDR3 nucleotide sequence: TGTGCCAGCAGTTTTGACAGCATGAACACTGAAGCTTTCTTT.

This chain links TRBV6-1 with TRBJ1-2, with TRBD1 identical over 7 bases. V lost 3 bases, J lost 0 bases, and 10 bases stayed unmatched. The germline gives CDR1 MNHNS, CDR2 SASEGT. CDR3 length: 17 amino acids. For the CDR3, the DNA is TGTGCCAGCAGTGACGCCAGGGGGACAGCCTCTAACTATGGCTACACCTTC. Its translation: CASSDARGTASNYGYTF.

The chain is built from TRBV5-1 and TRBJ2-7, with 10 positions matching TRBD1. CDR1 is SGHRS and CDR2 is YFSETQ in the germline V gene. The CDR3 totals 15 residues. J was trimmed by 6 bases and V by 0 bases; bases with no gene match: 6. The CDR3 bases are TGCGCCAGCAGCTTGGGGACAGGGGGTATCACCGAGCAGTACTTC. It codes for CASSLGTGGITEQYF.

The rearrangement uses TRBV7-2 and TRBJ2-3; TRBD2 matches 10 bases. Germline V gene lookup returns CDR1 SGHTA and CDR2 FQGNSA. The ends lost 5 bases at V and 3 bases at J; junction bases unmatched: 5. The CDR3 runs 15 residues. This CDR3 reads CASSNPGLATDTQYF. CDR3 nucleotide sequence: TGTGCCAGCAGCAACCCGGGACTAGCGACAGATACGCAGTATTTT.

The chain uses TRBV6-5 and TRBJ2-3; 9 nucleotides match TRBD1. Looked up from germline, CDR1 is MNHEY and CDR2 is SVGAGI. Trimming at V came to 4 bases and at J to 6 bases, leaving 5 bases not matched to a gene. The CDR3 length is 14 residues. CDR3 residues: CASSSGTGFDTQYF. CDR3 DNA sequence: TGTGCCAGCAGTTCCGGGACAGGGTTCGATACGCAGTATTTT.